This is a list of T cell receptor beta chains from one sample in a study of T-cell memory formation after mild COVID-19. TCRdb reanalysed the 5' RACE reads using MiXCR and keeps one entry per CDR3 protein. The sample includes some 150,000 distinct CDR3 sequences, approximately 21% of them seen just once. Sequenced sample: PBMCs or a T cell subset sorted from them (not recorded which). These receptors came from an adult woman who had mild COVID-19 (a few samples of this study predate the infection). Cell type and time point are not known. Each CDR3 is given with its conserved first and last residue. The D gene is left open where the match is weak. Only some rows state a clone size, as once, few, many or a class for expanded clones.

d_call,v_call,cdr3_length,clone_size,j_call,cdr3_aa,cdr3_nt
-,TRBV14,13,-,TRBJ1-2,CASSQVGNYGYTF,TGTGCCAGCAGCCAAGTTGGGAACTATGGCTACACCTTC
TRBD1,TRBV6-5,13,few,TRBJ2-7,CASSYSHRGEQYF,TGTGCCAGCAGTTACTCACACAGGGGCGAGCAGTACTTC
-,TRBV4-3,15,-,TRBJ2-1,CASSHLTGKGDEQFF,TGCGCCAGCAGCCATCTAACAGGGAAGGGCGATGAGCAGTTCTTC
TRBD1,TRBV5-1,14,-,TRBJ1-4,CASKAGQGAEKLFF,TGCGCCAGCAAGGCGGGACAGGGGGCTGAAAAACTGTTTTTT
-,TRBV7-2,14,few,TRBJ1-3,CASSLGVTGNTIYF,TGTGCCAGCAGCTTAGGAGTGACTGGAAACACCATATATTTT
-,TRBV7-3,13,-,TRBJ2-5,CASSAGLEGTQYF,TGTGCCAGCAGCGCAGGACTGGAGGGGACCCAGTACTTC
-,TRBV7-2,15,few,TRBJ1-6,CASSHRQGLNSPLHF,TGTGCCAGCAGCCACCGTCAGGGGCTTAATTCACCCCTCCACTTT
TRBD2,TRBV2,16,few,TRBJ2-7,CASSEEATSGTHEQYF,TGTGCCAGCAGTGAAGAGGCGACTAGCGGGACTCACGAGCAGTACTTC
-,TRBV20-1,14,-,TRBJ2-5,CSARVTAGQGTQYF,TGCAGTGCTAGAGTAACGGCAGGGCAAGGGACCCAGTACTTC
-,TRBV7-9,13,-,TRBJ1-2,CASSPTGPGGYTF,TGTGCCAGCAGCCCGACAGGTCCTGGTGGCTACACCTTC
-,TRBV19,17,-,TRBJ1-2,CASSQAWSGGQNYGYTF,TGTGCCAGTAGTCAGGCTTGGAGCGGGGGCCAAAACTATGGCTACACCTTC
-,TRBV5-5,14,few,TRBJ1-1,CASSTRTVNTEAFF,TGTGCCAGCAGCACCAGGACGGTGAACACTGAAGCTTTCTTT
-,TRBV30,14,many,TRBJ2-7,CAWSVVGGSYEQYF,TGTGCCTGGAGTGTCGTCGGCGGCTCCTACGAGCAGTACTTC
TRBD1,TRBV20-1,16,-,TRBJ2-1,CSARDRGGQRYNEQFF,TGCAGTGCTAGAGATCGTGGGGGACAGAGATACAATGAGCAGTTCTTC
-,TRBV9,13,-,TRBJ1-1,CASSVEGRTEAFF,TGTGCCAGCAGCGTAGAGGGGAGAACTGAAGCTTTCTTT